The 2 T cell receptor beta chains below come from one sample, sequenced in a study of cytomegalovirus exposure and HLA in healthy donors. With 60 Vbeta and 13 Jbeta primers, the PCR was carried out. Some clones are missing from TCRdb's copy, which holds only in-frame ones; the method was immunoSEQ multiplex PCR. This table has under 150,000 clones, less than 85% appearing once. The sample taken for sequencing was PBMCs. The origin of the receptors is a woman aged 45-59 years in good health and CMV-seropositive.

In DNA form, the CDR3 reads TGCGCCAGCAGCTTGGAAGTCTACGGGGGCACAGATACGCAGTATTTT. Amino acid sequence: CASSLEVYGGTDTQYF. V gene TRBV5-1 combines with J gene TRBJ2-3; D might be TRBD2 (5 bases). Germline V gene lookup returns CDR1 SGHRS and CDR2 YFSETQ. Trimming left V 0 bases short and J 1 base short, with 12 bases between. This CDR3 spans 16 amino acids.

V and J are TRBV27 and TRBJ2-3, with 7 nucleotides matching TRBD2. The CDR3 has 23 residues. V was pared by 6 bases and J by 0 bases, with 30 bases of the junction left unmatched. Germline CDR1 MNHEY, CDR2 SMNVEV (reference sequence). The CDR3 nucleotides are TGTGCCAGCAGCCCCTCGGGAGGACGAAAGGATACCCCCCTTGGCGAGAGCACAGATACGCAGTATTTT. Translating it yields CASSPSGGRKDTPLGESTDTQYF.